This paragraph covers one T cell receptor (beta chain) sequence. Its target antigen remains unknown. Qualities for individual bases were not recorded, and no much larger clone is one base off. Other DNA variants within this sample encode the same CDR3. TCRbeta CDR3 regions were amplified from genomic DNA using the immunoSEQ Assay, a bias-controlled multiplex PCR. In the original analysis: Nucleated cell counts per sample were estimated from amplification of reference gene primers within the assay. To quantify the absolute abundance of each unique TCRbeta CDR3 rearrangement, sequence reads were collapsed and filtered. For each sample, productive Simpson clonality was calculated as the square root of Simpson's diversity index over productive rearrangements. The table was pulled from immuneACCESS by TCRdb, which kept in-frame rearrangements only. Such tables lose some clones; where checked, under half of the loss comes from unresolved V genes, and the rest has no known cause. V, J and clone size are taken as reported in that table, and D and trimming were inferred from the DNA itself. Recorded for this sample are under 200,000 clones; 65% to 85% of them occurred a single time. Of the sample, about 10% is held by the ten largest clones.

Trimming takes 5 bases off V and 1 base off J; junction bases not matched to a gene: 4. CDR1 and CDR2 were assigned from the germline V gene (reference sequence) as MNHEY and SMNVEV. The CDR3 spans 14 residues, from the cysteine through the phenylalanine. Here the CDR3 DNA is all that survives: 42 bases in frame from base 1. The collaborating institutions used their own protocols to collect whole blood in K2EDTA tubes. For TCRbeta analysis, collaborator samples were shipped as frozen whole blood, as isolated PBMCs, or as DNA extracted from either sample type. The data belong to a study of blood T cell repertoires in COVID-19 (TCRdb year 2020). The study in broad terms: Collaborator samples came from the United States, Italy and Spain and covered acute and convalescent phases of COVID-19. The material from the prospective study consisted of cDNA or gDNA derived from T cells, B-cell-depleted T cells, or PBMCs. Deeply sampled blood TCRbeta repertoires from subjects exposed to, actively infected with, or recovered from COVID-19 were included in the dataset. The repertoires were released in a freely available public database meant as a resource for research on the immune response to SARS-CoV-2. Samples came from the ongoing ImmuneRACE study (first 160 participants) plus 1,254 subjects from 6 global collaborators. The sample metadata nearly always contained a de-identified subject ID, COVID-19 status, age in years and sex. Where available, HLA class I and class II types were taken from metadata supplied by the sample provider and were not determined by assay-based typing.

On the study overall, not on this receptor specifically: Clinical and demographic metadata were provided uncurated, with the amount varying by source and participant.

Source material: peripheral blood. This chain is built from TRBV27 and TRBJ2-7, with 8 bases matching TRBD1. This receptor was obtained from a woman over 75 with active or convalescent COVID-19. The DNA reads as follows: TGTGCCAGCAGTCTCGGACAGGGATCCTACGAGCAGTACTTC. The translation is CASSLGQGSYEQYF.